The 29 T cell receptor beta chains below were found in one sample sequenced in a study of response to subunit inactivated influenza vaccine. From the RT-PCR reads, TCRdb called clonotypes with MiXCR, one entry per CDR3 protein. The data hold hundreds of thousands of distinct CDR3 sequences, with roughly 18% observed a single time. Sequencing was performed on PBMCs from blood, taken around 5 days after vaccination. These receptors were obtained from a man between 45 and 60 years old who received an inactivated influenza vaccine.

The chain recombines TRBV9 with TRBJ2-3; 7 bases align to TRBD2. The V gene end was trimmed by 5 bases and the J gene end by 6 bases; junction bases not matched to a gene: 15. Germline V lookup: CDR1 SGDLS, CDR2 YYNGEE. CDR3 length equals 16 residues. The CDR3: CASSRSGTGGGDTQYF. In nucleotides, the CDR3 is TGTGCCAGCAGTCGTAGCGGTACAGGCGGGGGTGATACGCAGTATTTT.

This clonotype was found many times. The chain has TRBV7-2 and TRBJ1-5; D remains unclear. Germline values: CDR1 SGHTA, CDR2 FQGNSA. V was trimmed by 5 bases and J by 4 bases, leaving 15 bases between them. This CDR3 comprises 15 residues. Here the CDR3 reads CASSLFPESNQPQHF. The CDR3, as DNA: TGTGCCAGCAGCCTGTTCCCGGAGAGTAATCAGCCCCAGCATTTT.

This clonotype appeared many times. The V call is TRBV7-2, the J call TRBJ2-3; 9 bases align to TRBD2. Germline assignment: CDR1 SGHTA and CDR2 FQGNSA. V shed 1 base, J shed 6 bases, and the junction held 2 bases outside the gene matches. This CDR3 has 14 residues. CDR3 in amino acids: CASSLVAGGDTQYF. CDR3 nucleotide sequence: TGTGCCAGCAGCTTAGTGGCGGGAGGGGATACGCAGTATTTT.

This clonotype showed up many times. The chain has TRBV10-3 and TRBJ2-2; D is unclear. CDR3 size: 12 residues. Trimming removed 8 bases from V and 7 bases from J, with 11 bases in between. Germline V gene lookup returns CDR1 ENHRY and CDR2 SYGVKD. This CDR3 is CAISSDRGELFF. The DNA for the CDR3 is TGTGCCATCTCCTCGGACCGCGGGGAGCTGTTTTTT.

V is TRBV7-2 and J is TRBJ2-7; D possibly corresponds to TRBD1 (6 bases). The CDR3 has 14 residues. Trimming stripped 3 bases from V and 9 bases from J, with 18 bases between. Looked up from germline, CDR1 is SGHTA and CDR2 is FQGNSA. Written as DNA, the CDR3 is TGTGCCAGCAGCTTGGGTTCAGGGACAAGCGTGCAGTACTTC. Encoded protein: CASSLGSGTSVQYF.

This chain joins TRBV12-3 or TRBV12-4 and TRBJ2-3, with D hard to call. The CDR3 spans 17 residues. Deletions cut 6 bases from V and 0 bases from J, with 19 bases between. The CDR3 is CASSPPGRRPSTDTQYF. The CDR3 region has the DNA TGTGCCAGCAGCCCCCCGGGTCGGCGTCCTAGCACAGATACGCAGTATTTT.

This clonotype was counted between two and nine times. The CDR3 sequence is CASSNPDGGGWTEAFF. The CDR3 coding sequence is TGTGCCAGCAGCAACCCTGACGGGGGGGGTTGGACTGAAGCTTTCTTT. The chain carries TRBV12-3 or TRBV12-4 and TRBJ1-1, with TRBD1 as a possible D gene (5 bases). Trimming removed 6 bases at V and 5 bases at J, with 22 bases between. This CDR3 contains 16 residues.

The V call is TRBV20-1, the J call TRBJ1-6, with a tentative D call TRBD1 (5 bases). The CDR3 extends over 16 amino acids. Germline assignment: CDR1 DFQATT and CDR2 SNEGSKA (reference sequence). The V and J ends lost 3 bases and 9 bases respectively, with 21 bases between them. The CDR3 reads CSARMGRGLGGSPLHF. The CDR3 nucleotides are TGCAGTGCTAGGATGGGGCGAGGGCTAGGAGGTTCACCCCTCCACTTT.

The chain links TRBV11-2 to TRBJ2-2, with 11 positions matching TRBD1. Trimming at V came to 5 bases and at J to 5 bases, leaving 10 bases not matched to a gene. The germline V gene encodes CDR1 SGHAT and CDR2 FQNNGV. CDR3 length: 17 amino acids. CDR3 DNA: TGTGCCAGCAGCCCCCTAGGGACAGGGGGTCGTACCGGGGAGCTGTTTTTT. Protein product: CASSPLGTGGRTGELFF.

The rearrangement uses TRBV5-1 and TRBJ1-1; 7 bases map to TRBD1. Germline V gene data show CDR1 as SGHRS and CDR2 as YFSETQ. The CDR3 runs 14 residues. V lost 0 bases and J lost 7; bases outside the gene matches: 6. The CDR3 coding sequence is TGCGCCAGCAGCTTGGACCAGGGGGAAGGTGAAGCTTTCTTT. Protein sequence: CASSLDQGEGEAFF.

This chain joins TRBV7-2 and TRBJ2-1; D is unresolved. Germline V gene lookup returns CDR1 SGHTA and CDR2 FQGNSA. There are 14 residues in the CDR3. Trimming removed 3 bases at V and 6 bases at J, with 12 bases between. In DNA form, the CDR3 reads TGTGCCAGCAGCTTTGGTGGCAGGCCCAATGAGCAGTTCTTC. It is translated as CASSFGGRPNEQFF.

This clonotype was observed a handful of times. The chain carries TRBV6-5 and TRBJ2-1; D not resolved. This CDR3 spans 12 amino acids. In germline, CDR1 is MNHEY, CDR2 SVGAGI. V lost 8 bases to trimming and J lost 0 bases, with 5 bases between them. CDR3 bases: TGTGCCAGCGGCAACTCCTACAATGAGCAGTTCTTC. As protein: CASGNSYNEQFF.

V gene TRBV5-1 combines with J gene TRBJ2-2; 11 bases fit TRBD2. CDR3 length: 15 amino acids. The V segment lost 3 bases and the J segment 3 bases; nucleotides outside the gene matches: 1. Per germline, CDR1 SGHRS and CDR2 YFSETQ. This CDR3 reads CASSWGLADTGELFF. The CDR3 region has the DNA TGCGCCAGCAGCTGGGGACTAGCGGACACCGGGGAGCTGTTTTTT.

This clonotype showed up just a few times. The chain recombines TRBV7-8 with TRBJ2-3; 8 positions agree with TRBD2. The CDR3 is made up of 17 amino acids. Germline trimming cut 4 bases from V and 2 bases from J; bases unmatched to any gene: 11. CDR1 and CDR2 (germline): SGHVS, FQNEAQ. In nucleotides, the CDR3 is TGTGCCAGCAGCTCATCTCTTTTGCGGGGGGTCACAGATACGCAGTATTTT. Residues: CASSSSLLRGVTDTQYF.

The J gene is TRBJ1-1, the V gene TRBV29-1; unclear D gene. The germline gives CDR1 SQVTM, CDR2 ANQGSEA. The CDR3 has 14 residues. With 4 bases removed from V and 4 bases from J, the gap between germline ends came to 16 bases. The DNA for the CDR3 is TGCAGCGTTGTCCCCGGGAGTCAAGGCACTGAAGCTTTCTTT. This translates into CSVVPGSQGTEAFF.

This sequence joins TRBV10-2 and TRBJ2-5; 12 positions match TRBD2. Germline assignment: CDR1 WSHSY and CDR2 SAAADI. CDR3 length: 15 residues. Trimming removed 6 bases from V and 2 bases from J; junction bases left unmatched: 4. The CDR3 is CASRDLAGGQETQYF. The CDR3 DNA reads TGCGCCAGCAGAGATCTAGCGGGGGGGCAAGAGACCCAGTACTTC.

The gene calls are TRBV7-2 and TRBJ2-5; perhaps TRBD1 as D (5 bases). The CDR3 loop spans 13 amino acids. V gave up 7 bases and J gave up 7 bases, with 16 bases separating them. Germline V gene sequence: CDR1 SGHTA, CDR2 FQGNSA. The CDR3, as DNA: TGTGCCAGCACCTCAAAGCAGGGCAGGACCCAGTACTTC. Its translation is CASTSKQGRTQYF.

The CDR3 region is CSARGAGQQETQYF. CDR3 in DNA: TGCAGTGCTAGAGGAGCTGGACAGCAAGAGACCCAGTACTTC. This chain connects TRBV20-1 to TRBJ2-5; perhaps TRBD1 as D (6 bases). The CDR3 has 14 amino acids. Germline values: CDR1 DFQATT, CDR2 SNEGSKA (reference sequence). The V gene lost 1 base and the J gene lost 2 bases, with 11 bases spanning the gap.

The chain combines TRBV9 with TRBJ2-5; no firm D call. This CDR3 is 15 amino acids long. From germline, CDR1 is SGDLS and CDR2 YYNGEE. The germline V and J ends were trimmed by 4 bases and 0 bases, with 13 bases remaining between them. The CDR3 coding sequence is TGTGCCAGCAGCATCTCTCCCCAGTACCAAGAGACCCAGTACTTC. Protein: CASSISPQYQETQYF.

This clonotype was found a few times. This chain uses TRBV20-1 with TRBJ2-1; D gene ambiguous. The V end was cut by 5 bases, the J end by 8 bases, with 22 bases between. Germline CDR1 DFQATT, CDR2 SNEGSKA (reference sequence). The CDR3 runs to 15 residues. In DNA form, the CDR3 reads TGCAGTGCTCCGGAAGCAAACCACCTCACCCATGAGCAGTTCTTC. It codes for CSAPEANHLTHEQFF.

This chain links TRBV30 with TRBJ2-2, with unresolved D. The CDR3 runs 15 residues. Germline values: CDR1 GTSNPN, CDR2 SVGIG (reference sequence). The V end was cut by 4 bases, the J end by 1 base, with 13 bases between. The chain's CDR3 is CAWTDKYRNTGELFF. In nucleotides, the CDR3 is TGTGCCTGGACTGACAAGTACAGGAACACCGGGGAGCTGTTTTTT. The variable domain in full, with the rest retrieved from reference TRBV30 and TRBJ2-2, is SQTIHQWPATLVQPVGSPLSLECTVEGTSNPNLYWYRQAAGRGLQLLFYSVGIGQISSEVPQNLSASRPQDRQFILSSKKLLLSDSGFYLCAWTDKYRNTGELFFGEGSRLTVL.

A few counts support this clonotype. The chain combines TRBV10-3 with TRBJ2-3, with 8 bases identical to TRBD1. CDR3 size: 14 residues. The germline gives CDR1 ENHRY, CDR2 SYGVKD. Trimming cost V 6 bases and J 3 bases; bases outside gene matches: 5. In nucleotides, the CDR3 is TGTGCCATCAGCAGAACAGGGGGGACAGATACGCAGTATTTT. This encodes CAISRTGGTDTQYF.

This clonotype was detected many times. The gene calls are TRBV20-1 and TRBJ2-7; D is possibly TRBD2 (5 bases). The CDR3 is 15 residues long. V lost 0 bases and J 0 bases, leaving 12 bases between the germline ends. Germline values: CDR1 DFQATT, CDR2 SNEGSKA (reference sequence). The CDR3 DNA follows: TGCAGTGCTAGAGATTGGGCGGGTGTCTCCTACGAGCAGTACTTC. Translated: CSARDWAGVSYEQYF.

The rearrangement joins TRBV5-1 to TRBJ1-6; perhaps TRBD1 as D (5 bases). V dropped 4 bases and J dropped 5 bases, with 13 bases sitting between them. The CDR3 has 15 amino acids. Germline V gene sequence: CDR1 SGHRS, CDR2 YFSETQ. Here the CDR3 reads CASSAGQGDNSPLHF. The CDR3 DNA sequence: TGCGCCAGCAGCGCCGGTCAGGGCGATAATTCACCCCTCCACTTT. Filled out from reference TRBV5-1 and TRBJ1-6, the complete variable domain reads KAGVTQTPRYLIKTRGQQVTLSCSPISGHRSVSWYQQTPGQGLQFLFEYFSETQRNKGNFPGRFSGRQFSNSRSEMNVSTLELGDSALYLCASSAGQGDNSPLHFGNGTRLTVT.

This chain links TRBV5-1 with TRBJ2-7; 12 bases agree with TRBD1. The CDR3 runs to 16 residues. V lost 4 bases to trimming and J lost 4 bases; unmatched junction nucleotides: 9. The germline gives CDR1 SGHRS, CDR2 YFSETQ. CDR3 sequence (DNA): TGCGCCAGCAGCCTCACCGGGACAGGGGGCTATTACGAGCAGTACTTC. It is translated as CASSLTGTGGYYEQYF.

The V and J genes are TRBV7-2 and TRBJ2-3; TRBD2 matches 7 bases. Germline values: CDR1 SGHTA, CDR2 FQGNSA. V gave up 5 bases and J gave up 2 bases; unmatched junction bases: 7. This CDR3 spans 15 amino acids. The CDR3 bases are TGTGCCAGCAGCACGGGAGGCTCTCACACAGATACGCAGTATTTT. Residues: CASSTGGSHTDTQYF.

The chain links TRBV5-1 to TRBJ2-4, with D uncertain. Trimming removed 0 bases from V and 6 bases from J, with 4 bases in between. Looked up from germline, CDR1 is SGHRS and CDR2 is YFSETQ. This CDR3 is 12 amino acids long. The CDR3 loop reads CASSLEGNIQYF. In DNA, the CDR3 is TGCGCCAGCAGCTTGGAGGGAAACATTCAGTACTTC. The full variable domain, in which reference TRBV5-1 and TRBJ2-4 provide the parts outside the CDR3, is KAGVTQTPRYLIKTRGQQVTLSCSPISGHRSVSWYQQTPGQGLQFLFEYFSETQRNKGNFPGRFSGRQFSNSRSEMNVSTLELGDSALYLCASSLEGNIQYFGAGTRLSVL.

This clonotype has more than one count but fewer than ten. This chain joins TRBV20-1 and TRBJ2-1, with D possibly matching TRBD2 (5 bases). The CDR3 extends over 17 amino acids. Germline-derived CDR1 and CDR2 are DFQATT and SNEGSKA (reference sequence). The V and J ends lost 0 bases and 4 bases respectively, with 19 bases between them. CDR3 DNA: TGCAGTGCTAGAGATTCTGATCTAGCATACTCGTACAATGAGCAGTTCTTC. Protein sequence: CSARDSDLAYSYNEQFF.

This chain joins TRBV6-1 and TRBJ2-7; no definite D call. CDR1 MNHNS and CDR2 SASEGT come from the germline V gene. The ends were cut back, 7 bases at V and 0 bases at J, with 13 bases in the middle. The CDR3 sequence is 14 residues long. This CDR3 reads CASKNDVNSYEQYF. The CDR3 coding sequence is TGTGCCAGCAAAAACGACGTAAACTCCTACGAGCAGTACTTC.